This T cell receptor beta chain emerged from a study of cytomegalovirus exposure and HLA in healthy donors. Trimming removed 4 bases at V and 2 bases at J, with 11 bases between. CDR3 length: 14 residues. The germline gives CDR1 SNHLY, CDR2 FYNNEI. The donors were part of the validation cohort, which consisted of about 120 subjects and was separate from the first cohort of 666 subjects. Regarding the study as a whole: There were about 160 TCR beta chains listed as cytomegalovirus-associated.

Sequenced by immunoSEQ multiplex PCR; TCRdb stores in-frame clones only, minus some. The sample yields some 98,000 clones, over 75% seen once. A remark on this clone: Its antigen is as yet unknown.

Specimen: PBMCs. The J gene is TRBJ2-5, the V gene TRBV2; D uncertain. The sequence was collected from a man aged 18-30 years in good health and CMV-seropositive. The CDR3 here is CASSAQTNQETQYF. DNA of the CDR3: TGTGCCAGCAGTGCACAGACAAATCAAGAGACCCAGTACTTC.